The present entry profiles one T cell receptor beta chain with its context. These data originate in a study of blood T cell repertoires in COVID-19. The overall study: COVID-19 samples, acute and convalescent, were from the United States, Italy and Spain.

Assay used: immunoSEQ multiplex PCR; TCRdb lists only in-frame clones, some missing. This sample has some 260,000 clones, with approximately 86% found just once. The CDR3 is 16 amino acids. V lost 3 bases to trimming and J lost 1 base, with 13 bases between them. The germline CDR1 and CDR2 sequences are MDHEN and SYDVKM. Source material: peripheral blood. The clonotype comes from a woman older than 75 with active or convalescent COVID-19. The chain has TRBV28 and TRBJ2-1; D not resolved. CDR3 sequence (DNA): TGTGCCAGCAGTTTGATGGGCAGCCCTTCCTACAATGAGCAGTTCTTC. It codes for CASSLMGSPSYNEQFF.